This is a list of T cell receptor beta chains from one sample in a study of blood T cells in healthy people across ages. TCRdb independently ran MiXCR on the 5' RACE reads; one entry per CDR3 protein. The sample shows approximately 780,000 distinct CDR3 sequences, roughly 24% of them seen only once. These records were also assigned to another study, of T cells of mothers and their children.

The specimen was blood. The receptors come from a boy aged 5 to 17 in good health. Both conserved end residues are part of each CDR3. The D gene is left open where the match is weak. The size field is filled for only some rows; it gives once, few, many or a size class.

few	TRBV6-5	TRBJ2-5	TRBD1	TGTGCCAGCAGTTACAGACAGGGGTTTCAAGAGACCCAGTACTTC	CASSYRQGFQETQYF
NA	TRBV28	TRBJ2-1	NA	TGTGCCAGCAGTTTTCGTAGCCGGGCGGGCAATGAGCAGTTCTTC	CASSFRSRAGNEQFF
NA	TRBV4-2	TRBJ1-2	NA	TGTGCCAGCAGCCAAGGGCAAGGCCTTAACTATGGCTACACCTTC	CASSQGQGLNYGYTF
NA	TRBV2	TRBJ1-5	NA	TGTGCCAGCAGTGTGTCGGCTAATGGCAATCAGCCCCAGCATTTT	CASSVSANGNQPQHF
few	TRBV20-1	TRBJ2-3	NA	TGCAGTGCTCAAGCTGGACAGATGCGCACAGATACGCAGTATTTT	CSAQAGQMRTDTQYF
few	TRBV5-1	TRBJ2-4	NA	TGCGCCAGCAGCTATGAGGGGACGGCCGAGAACATTCAGTACTTC	CASSYEGTAENIQYF
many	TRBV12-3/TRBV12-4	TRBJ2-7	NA	TGTGCCAGCAGTTTGACAGAGGACGGCTCCTACGAGCAGTACTTC	CASSLTEDGSYEQYF
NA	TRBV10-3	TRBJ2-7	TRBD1	TGTGCCATCAGTGTCGGGACAGGGCCGGTCTACGAGCAGTACTTC	CAISVGTGPVYEQYF
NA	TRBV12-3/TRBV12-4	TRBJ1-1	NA	TGTGCCAGCAGTTTGGACGCGCGGGAAGCTTTCTTT	CASSLDAREAFF
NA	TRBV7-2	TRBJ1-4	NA	TGTGCCAGCAGCCGGGACGGGTCCCCCAGTGAAAAACTGTTTTTT	CASSRDGSPSEKLFF
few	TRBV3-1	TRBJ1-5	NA	TGTGCCAGCAGCCAAGGGACAGATCAGCCCCAGCATTTT	CASSQGTDQPQHF
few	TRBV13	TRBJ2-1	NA	TGTGCCAGCAGCTCCTACCACCCTAGTAATGAGCAGTTCTTC	CASSSYHPSNEQFF
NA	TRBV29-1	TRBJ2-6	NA	TGCAGCGTAAAGGCCGGCTCTGGGGCCAACGTCCTGACTTTC	CSVKAGSGANVLTF
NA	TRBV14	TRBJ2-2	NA	TGTGCCAGCAGTACAGAGGGAACGAACACCGGGGAGCTGTTTTTT	CASSTEGTNTGELFF
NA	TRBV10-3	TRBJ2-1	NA	TGTGCCATCAGTGAGTCGGATATATCATACAATGAGCAGTTCTTC	CAISESDISYNEQFF
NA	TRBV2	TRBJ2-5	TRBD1	TGTGCCGCCAATCGACAGGGAAGAGAGACCCAGTACTTC	CAANRQGRETQYF
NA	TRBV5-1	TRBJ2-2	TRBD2	TGCGCCAGCAGCTGGACTAGCGGGGAATCCGGGGAGCTGTTTTTT	CASSWTSGESGELFF
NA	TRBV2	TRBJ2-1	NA	TGTGCCAGCAGTGTACGGGGGAGCTCCTACAATGAGCAGTTCTTC	CASSVRGSSYNEQFF
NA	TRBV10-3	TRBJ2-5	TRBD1	TGTGCCATCATCCCGGGGGGACAGGGGCTTCCAGGGTCGGAGACCCAGTACTTC	CAIIPGGQGLPGSETQYF
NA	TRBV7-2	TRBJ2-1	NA	TGTGCCAGCAGCGATGGGGGGACGAGAGACAACAATGAGCAGTTCTTC	CASSDGGTRDNNEQFF
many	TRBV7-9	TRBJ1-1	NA	TGTGCCAGCAGCTTAGCGGGAGGGAACCCTGAAGCTTTCTTT	CASSLAGGNPEAFF
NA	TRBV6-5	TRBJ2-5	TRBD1	TGTGCCAGCAGTTCGGGACAGGGTAGGGCGGCCCAGTACTTC	CASSSGQGRAAQYF
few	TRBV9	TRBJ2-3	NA	TGTGCCAGCAGCGTAGGTCCGGGGGGCGTAGATACGCAGTATTTT	CASSVGPGGVDTQYF
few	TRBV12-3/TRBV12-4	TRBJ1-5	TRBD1	TGTGCCAGCAGTCAACCGGGACAGGGGCAGCCCCAGCATTTT	CASSQPGQGQPQHF
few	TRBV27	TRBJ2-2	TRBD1	TGTGCCAGCCGGGACAGGGTTAACACCGGGGAGCTGTTTTTT	CASRDRVNTGELFF
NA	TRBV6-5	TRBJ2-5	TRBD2	TGTGCCAGCAGTTGCTTATCTAGCGGGGGAGAGACCCAGTACTTC	CASSCLSSGGETQYF
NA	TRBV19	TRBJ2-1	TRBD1	TGTGCCAGTAGTATCGCGGGACAGGGTAATGAGCAGTTCTTC	CASSIAGQGNEQFF
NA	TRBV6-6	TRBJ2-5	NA	TGTGCCAGCAGTTCCGTGTCGGACCGTATGGAGGCCCAGTACTTC	CASSSVSDRMEAQYF
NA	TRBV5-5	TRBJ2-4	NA	TGTGCCAGCAGCCATCAGACTTGGGGACCCAAAAACATTCAGTACTTC	CASSHQTWGPKNIQYF
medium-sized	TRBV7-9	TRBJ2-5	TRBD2	TGTGCCAGCAGCTTTTCCGGGGGGACTGGAGAGACCCAGTACTTC	CASSFSGGTGETQYF
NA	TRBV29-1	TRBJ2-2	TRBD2	TGCAGCGTTCCAGATAGCGGGGGGTCAAACACCGGGGAGCTGTTTTTT	CSVPDSGGSNTGELFF
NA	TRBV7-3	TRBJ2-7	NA	TGTGCCAGCAGCTTAAGTGGCGGGGAGTCCTACGAGCAGTACTTC	CASSLSGGESYEQYF
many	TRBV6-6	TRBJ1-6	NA	TGTGCCAGCAGACCCAGGGGCACCTATAATTCACCCCTCCACTTT	CASRPRGTYNSPLHF
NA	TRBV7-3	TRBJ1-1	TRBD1	TGTGCCAGCAGTCCGGGACAGGGACGAGCTTTCTTT	CASSPGQGRAFF
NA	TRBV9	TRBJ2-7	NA	TGTGCCAGCAGCCCCCACTCTTTGGCCGAGCAGTACTTC	CASSPHSLAEQYF
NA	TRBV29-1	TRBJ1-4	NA	TGCAGCGTTGCGGGACGGGAAAAACTGTTTTTT	CSVAGREKLFF
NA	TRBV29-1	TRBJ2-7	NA	TGCAGCGTTGTTGGCAGGGAAGCCTACGAGCAGTACTTC	CSVVGREAYEQYF
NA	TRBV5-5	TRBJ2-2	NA	TGTGCCAGCAGCTTACTAGGGGGGGGCCCGAACACCGGGGAGCTGTTTTTT	CASSLLGGGPNTGELFF
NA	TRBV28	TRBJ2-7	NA	TGTGCCAGCAGTGACCCTCGGGCCCGTTTCTACGAGCAGTACTTC	CASSDPRARFYEQYF
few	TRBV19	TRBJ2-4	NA	TGTGCCAGTAGTATAGCCCAAAACATTCAGTACTTC	CASSIAQNIQYF
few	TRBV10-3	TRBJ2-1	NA	TGTGCCATCAGTGAGCCCCCAAGGGCCAGAGGCAGGGACAATGAGCAGTTCTTC	CAISEPPRARGRDNEQFF
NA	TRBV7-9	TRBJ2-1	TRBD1	TGTGCCAGCAGCTCCCCGGGACAGGGCCATCTCTACTCCTACAATGAGCAGTTCTTC	CASSSPGQGHLYSYNEQFF
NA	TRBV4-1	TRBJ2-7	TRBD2	TGCGCCAGCAGCCAAGGGGAGGGGCAGAGCTTC	CASSQGEGQSF
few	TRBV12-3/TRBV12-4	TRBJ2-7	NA	TGTGCCAGCAGGGGGGGACAGTACTACGAGCAGTACTTC	CASRGGQYYEQYF
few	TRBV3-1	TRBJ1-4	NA	TGTGCCAGCAGCCAAATGGATGAAAAACTGTTTTTT	CASSQMDEKLFF
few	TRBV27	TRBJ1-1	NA	TGTGCCAGCAGTCGGAATCGGGGTGAGATCACTGAAGCTTTCTTT	CASSRNRGEITEAFF